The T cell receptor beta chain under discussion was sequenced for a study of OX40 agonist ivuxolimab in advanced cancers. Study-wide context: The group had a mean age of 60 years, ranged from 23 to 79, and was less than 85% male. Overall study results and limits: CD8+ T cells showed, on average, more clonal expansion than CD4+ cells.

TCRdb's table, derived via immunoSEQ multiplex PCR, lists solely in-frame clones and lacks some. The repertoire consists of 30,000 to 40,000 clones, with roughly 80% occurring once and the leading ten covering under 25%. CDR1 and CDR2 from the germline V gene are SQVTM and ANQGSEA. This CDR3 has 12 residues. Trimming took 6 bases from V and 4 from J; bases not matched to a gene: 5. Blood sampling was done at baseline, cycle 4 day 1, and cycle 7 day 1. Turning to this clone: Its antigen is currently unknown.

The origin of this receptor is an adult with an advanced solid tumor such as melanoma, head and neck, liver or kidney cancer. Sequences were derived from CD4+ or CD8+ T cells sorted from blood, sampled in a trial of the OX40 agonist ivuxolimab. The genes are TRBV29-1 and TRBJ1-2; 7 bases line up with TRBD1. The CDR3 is CSVKGTVYGYTF. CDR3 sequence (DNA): TGCAGCGTCAAGGGGACAGTCTATGGCTACACCTTC.